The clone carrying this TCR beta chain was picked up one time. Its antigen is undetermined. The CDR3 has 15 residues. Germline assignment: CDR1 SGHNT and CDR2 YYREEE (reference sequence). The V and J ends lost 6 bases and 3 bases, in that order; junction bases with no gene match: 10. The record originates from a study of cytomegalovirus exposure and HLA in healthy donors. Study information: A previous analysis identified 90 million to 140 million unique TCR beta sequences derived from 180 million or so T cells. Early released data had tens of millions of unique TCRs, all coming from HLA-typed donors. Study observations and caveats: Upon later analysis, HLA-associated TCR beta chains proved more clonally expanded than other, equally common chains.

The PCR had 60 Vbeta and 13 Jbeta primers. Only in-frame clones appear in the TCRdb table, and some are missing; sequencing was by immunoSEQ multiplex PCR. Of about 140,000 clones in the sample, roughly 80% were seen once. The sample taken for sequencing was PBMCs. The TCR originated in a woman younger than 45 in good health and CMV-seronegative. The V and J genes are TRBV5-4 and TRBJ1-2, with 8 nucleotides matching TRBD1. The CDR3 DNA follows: TGTGCCAGCACCTACCTCGGACAGGGTTACTATGGCTACACCTTC. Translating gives CASTYLGQGYYGYTF.